This T cell receptor (beta chain) is drawn from a study of control samples from healthy donors and cancer patients. Method: immunoSEQ multiplex PCR; TCRdb's copy keeps in-frame clones and lacks some. Of about 94,000 clones listed, less than 95% are singletons. This clone was counted a single time. This CDR3 has 15 residues. CDR1 and CDR2 from the germline V gene are SNHLY and FYNNEI. V was trimmed by 4 bases and J by 4 bases, leaving 16 bases between them. Sequencing used blood. The V and J genes are TRBV2 and TRBJ1-1, with a tentative D call TRBD1 (6 bases). The TCR comes from a woman aged 18-35 years in good health. CDR3 residues: CASSGSGTLFTEAFF. The CDR3 DNA follows: TGTGCCAGCAGTGGCTCCGGGACACTATTCACTGAAGCTTTCTTT. Together with reference TRBV2 and TRBJ1-1, the CDR3 gives the full variable domain: EPEVTQTPSHQVTQMGQEVILRCVPISNHLYFYWYRQILGQKVEFLVSFYNNEISEKSEIFDDQFSVERPDGSNFTLKIRSTKLEDSAMYFCASSGSGTLFTEAFFGQGTRLTVV.